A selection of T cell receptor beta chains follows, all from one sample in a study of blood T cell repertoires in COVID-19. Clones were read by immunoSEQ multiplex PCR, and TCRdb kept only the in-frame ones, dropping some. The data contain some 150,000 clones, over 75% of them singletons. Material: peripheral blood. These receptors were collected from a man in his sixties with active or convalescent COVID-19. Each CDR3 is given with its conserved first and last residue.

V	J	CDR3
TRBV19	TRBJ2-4	CASTTSGRFADKNIQYF
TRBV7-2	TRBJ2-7	CASTYSGRDEQYF
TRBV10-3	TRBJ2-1	CAISDHQGNEQFF
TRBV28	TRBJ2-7	CASSPYTYEQYF
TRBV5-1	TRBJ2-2	CASSLTSGTGGELFF
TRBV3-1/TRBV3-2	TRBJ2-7	CASSSPASGTYEQYF
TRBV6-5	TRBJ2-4	CASKASDIQYF
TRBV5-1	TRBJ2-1	CASSPGLALNEQFF
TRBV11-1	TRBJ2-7	CASSPPGQMSSYEQYF
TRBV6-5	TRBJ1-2	CASSYAEGQGDYGYTF
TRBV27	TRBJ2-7	CASSTPTSGREQYF
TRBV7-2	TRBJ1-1	CASKVRMNTEAFF
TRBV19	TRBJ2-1	CASGEGGHYNEQFF
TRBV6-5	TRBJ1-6	CASSYSSQGNSPLHF
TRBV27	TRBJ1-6	CATRPGTDNSPLHF
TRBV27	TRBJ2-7	CASRVTGNFEQYF
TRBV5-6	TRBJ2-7	CASSYREYGEQYF
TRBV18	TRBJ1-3	CASSPPGQDGNTIYF
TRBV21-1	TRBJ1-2	CASTRRRLYGYTF
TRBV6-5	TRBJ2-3	CASSLAERDTQYF
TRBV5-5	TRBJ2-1	CASSSSPRGPRPNEQFF
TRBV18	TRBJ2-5	CASSPNRQIETQYF
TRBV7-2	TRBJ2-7	CASSPTSGSQIF
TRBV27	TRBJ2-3	CASRLLAGPADTQYF
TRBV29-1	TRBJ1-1	CSASQRLESEAFF
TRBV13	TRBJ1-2	CASSAGQGDYGYTF
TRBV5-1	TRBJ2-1	CASTSGTAYNEQFF
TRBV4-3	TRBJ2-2	CASGATGELFF
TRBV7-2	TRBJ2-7	CASSPRPGTGRSGEQYF
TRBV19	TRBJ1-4	CASSGTGGTNEKLFF
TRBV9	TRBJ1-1	CASSVADRYTEAFF
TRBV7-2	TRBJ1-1	CASSPQGRRTEAFF
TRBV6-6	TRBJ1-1	CASKDREDTEAFF
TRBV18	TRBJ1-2	CASSPTAGAPFNGYTF
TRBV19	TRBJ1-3	CASSTLDRAGNTIYF
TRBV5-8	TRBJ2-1	CASSLWGQVSNEQFF
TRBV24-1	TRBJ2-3	CATSDSTGQALFVHTDTQYF
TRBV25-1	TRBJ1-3	CASTPGTTGNTIYF
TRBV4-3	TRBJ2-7	CASSPGRTSGYYEQYF
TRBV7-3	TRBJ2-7	CASSLTAASYEQYF
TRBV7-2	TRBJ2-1	CASSQRIWGADNEQFF
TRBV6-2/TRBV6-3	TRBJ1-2	CASSPGGRGYTF
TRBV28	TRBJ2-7	CATKRGLAGREQYF
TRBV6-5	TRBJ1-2	CASSAGQGKVYGYTF
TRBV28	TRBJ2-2	CASSSGTEINTGELFF
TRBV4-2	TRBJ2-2	CASSHGSGRASGELFF
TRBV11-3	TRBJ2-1	CASSLVLAGVQHEQFF
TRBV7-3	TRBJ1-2	CASSFRFAEGYTF
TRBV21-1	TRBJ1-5	CASSKLDRGKGDQPQHF
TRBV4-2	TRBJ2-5	CASSQVEDGRTQYF
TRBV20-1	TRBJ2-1	CIKRRGNEQFF
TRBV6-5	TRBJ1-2	CASHQQPGYGYTF
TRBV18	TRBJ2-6	CASSPNRRVGANVLTF
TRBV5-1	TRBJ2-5	CASSLKDRAETQYF
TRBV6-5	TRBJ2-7	CASSYGSGLFEQYF
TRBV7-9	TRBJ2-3	CASSLSSTDTQYF
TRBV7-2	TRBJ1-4	CASSSSPGQLATNEKLFF
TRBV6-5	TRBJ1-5	CASSLGAESNQPQHF
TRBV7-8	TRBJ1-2	CASSFALGGYTF